Presented here are 17 T cell receptor beta chains from one specimen sequenced in a study of OX40 agonist ivuxolimab in advanced cancers. Only in-frame clones appear in the TCRdb table, and some are missing; sequencing was by immunoSEQ multiplex PCR. The table has about 67,000 clones, about 91% seen once. The sample was CD4+ or CD8+ T cells sorted from blood, taken in a trial of the OX40 agonist ivuxolimab. These receptors originate from an adult with an advanced solid tumor such as melanoma, head and neck, liver or kidney cancer.

The chain combines TRBV5-1 with TRBJ2-3; D not certain. CDR3 length equals 15 residues. Germline V gene lookup returns CDR1 SGHRS and CDR2 YFSETQ. V lost 0 bases, J lost 6 bases, and 14 bases lay in between. CDR3 region: CASSLGTNSPDTQYF. The CDR3 DNA reads as TGCGCCAGCAGCTTGGGGACCAATTCCCCGGATACGCAGTATTTT.

This chain joins TRBV5-4 and TRBJ2-5; 7 bases agree with TRBD1. The CDR3 is made up of 15 amino acids. J lost 7 bases, V lost 4 bases, and 13 bases had no gene match. Germline values: CDR1 SGHNT, CDR2 YYREEE (reference sequence). In DNA, the CDR3 is TGTGCCAGCAGCCCAGGACAGGAAATTAGGGGGACCCAGTACTTC. Translated: CASSPGQEIRGTQYF.

The V call is TRBV7-8, the J call TRBJ2-1; 11 positions agree with TRBD1. Trimming took 5 bases from V and 9 from J; bases not matched to a gene: 6. The length of the CDR3 is 14 residues. CDR1 is SGHVS, CDR2 FQNEAQ, per germline. CDR3: CASSPGQGDSEQFF. The CDR3 DNA follows: TGTGCCAGCAGCCCGGGACAGGGGGATTCTGAGCAGTTCTTC.

The chain has TRBV6-1 and TRBJ2-7; D uncertain. Germline V gene lookup returns CDR1 MNHNS and CDR2 SASEGT. The CDR3 spans 14 residues. V lost 2 bases and J lost 4, with 12 bases in between. CDR3 sequence: CASSETANQYEQYF. CDR3 coding DNA: TGTGCCAGCAGTGAAACGGCTAACCAGTACGAGCAGTACTTC.

The rearrangement uses TRBV19 and TRBJ2-3; 10 nucleotides agree with TRBD2. Germline V gene sequence: CDR1 LNHDA, CDR2 SQIVND (reference sequence). The CDR3 totals 15 residues. The V segment lost 10 bases and the J segment 0 bases; nucleotides outside the gene matches: 7. Here the CDR3 DNA reads TGTGCCACAGCCTTAGCGGGAGGTAGCACAGATACGCAGTATTTT. Translation gives CATALAGGSTDTQYF.

This clone qualifies as medium-sized. The rearrangement joins TRBV7-9 to TRBJ2-1, with D uncertain. V gave up 5 bases and J gave up 10 bases, with 12 bases separating them. This CDR3 is 12 amino acids long. Germline V lookup: CDR1 SEHNR, CDR2 FQNEAQ (reference sequence). As DNA, the CDR3 is TGTGCCAGCAGCCCCGCGGTAAACGAGCAGTTCTTC. Its protein is CASSPAVNEQFF.

The count of this clone is one. J is TRBJ2-6 and V is TRBV7-6, with TRBD1 matching over 7 bases. Germline V gene data show CDR1 as SGHVS and CDR2 as FNYEAQ. CDR3 size: 20 residues. Trimming took 5 bases from V and 1 from J; bases not matched to a gene: 17. This chain's CDR3 is CASSAGQGEVASSGANVLTF. The DNA for the CDR3 is TGTGCCAGCAGCGCAGGGCAGGGGGAAGTTGCTTCTTCTGGGGCCAACGTCCTGACTTTC. The full variable domain, in which reference TRBV7-6 and TRBJ2-6 provide the parts outside the CDR3, is GAGVSQSPRYKVTKRGQDVALRCDPISGHVSLYWYRQALGQGPEFLTYFNYEAQQDKSGLPNDRFSAERPEGSISTLTIQRTEQRDSAMYRCASSAGQGEVASSGANVLTFGAGSRLTVL.

The chain joins TRBV29-1 to TRBJ2-3, with 9 positions matching TRBD2. The germline V gene encodes CDR1 SQVTM and CDR2 ANQGSEA. The CDR3 is made up of 14 amino acids. V shed 3 bases, J shed 4 bases, and the junction held 5 bases outside the gene matches. CDR3 protein: CSVEGSGSADTQYF. DNA of the CDR3: TGCAGCGTTGAGGGTAGCGGGAGTGCAGATACGCAGTATTTT.

Sample share makes this clone medium-sized. V is TRBV19 and J is TRBJ2-6; D gene uncertain. CDR1 is LNHDA, CDR2 SQIVND, per germline (reference sequence). Deletions cut 3 bases from V and 0 bases from J, with 9 bases between. The CDR3 sequence is 16 residues long. The CDR3 region has the DNA TGTGCCAGTAGTATCTCCGTAGGCTCTGGGGCCAACGTCCTGACTTTC. Protein sequence: CASSISVGSGANVLTF. The full variable domain, completed using reference TRBV19 and TRBJ2-6, is DGGITQSPKYLFRKEGQNVTLSCEQNLNHDAMYWYRQDPGQGLRLIYYSQIVNDFQKGDIAEGYSVSREKKESFPLTVTSAQKNPTAFYLCASSISVGSGANVLTFGAGSRLTVL.

CDR3 DNA: TGCGCCAGCAGCCATGGACAGGGTACCGCCAGCGCTGAAGCTTTCTTT. Its protein is CASSHGQGTASAEAFF. The rearrangement links TRBV4-1 to TRBJ1-1, with 8 bases fitting TRBD1. Germline CDR1 and CDR2: MGHRA and YSYEKL. The J segment lost 6 bases and the V segment lost 3 bases, leaving 12 bases of the junction unmatched. The CDR3 is made up of 16 amino acids.

The chain recombines TRBV19 with TRBJ1-5; unclear D gene. The CDR3 is made up of 15 amino acids. Germline V gives CDR1 LNHDA, CDR2 SQIVND (reference sequence). Trimming pared 2 bases from V and 4 bases from J, leaving 12 bases between. The CDR3 is CASSILPEGNQPQHF. DNA of the CDR3: TGTGCCAGTAGTATATTACCTGAAGGGAATCAGCCCCAGCATTTT. The whole variable domain, remainder taken from reference TRBV19 and TRBJ1-5, is DGGITQSPKYLFRKEGQNVTLSCEQNLNHDAMYWYRQDPGQGLRLIYYSQIVNDFQKGDIAEGYSVSREKKESFPLTVTSAQKNPTAFYLCASSILPEGNQPQHFGDGTRLSIL.

The V and J genes are TRBV5-6 and TRBJ2-5; 7 bases agree with TRBD1. From germline, CDR1 is SGHDT and CDR2 YYEEEE. The V segment lost 4 bases and the J segment 3 bases; nucleotides outside the gene matches: 9. This CDR3 has 15 amino acids. CDR3 DNA: TGTGCCAGCAGCCCTGTACGACAGGGAGAAGAGACCCAGTACTTC. Amino acids: CASSPVRQGEETQYF.

V is TRBV28 and J is TRBJ2-2, with TRBD2 identical over 10 bases. Germline V gene data show CDR1 as MDHEN and CDR2 as SYDVKM. V lost 8 bases, J lost 1 base, and 7 bases stayed unmatched. CDR3 size: 16 residues. CDR3 sequence (DNA): TGTGCCAGCCGTCAAATAGCGGGAGGGAACACCGGGGAGCTGTTTTTT. Translation gives CASRQIAGGNTGELFF. Filled out from reference TRBV28 and TRBJ2-2, the complete variable domain reads DVKVTQSSRYLVKRTGEKVFLECVQDMDHENMFWYRQDPGLGLRLIYFSYDVKMKEKGDIPEGYSVSREKKERFSLILESASTNQTSMYLCASRQIAGGNTGELFFGEGSRLTVL.

The chain's CDR3 is CASSLGPGGDGYTF. The CDR3 DNA reads as TGTGCCAGCAGCTTGGGTCCAGGGGGCGATGGCTACACCTTC. V gene TRBV5-6 combines with J gene TRBJ1-2; 8 nucleotides match TRBD1. The CDR3 sequence is 14 residues long. CDR1 is SGHDT and CDR2 is YYEEEE in the germline V gene. J was trimmed by 6 bases and V by 0 bases; bases with no gene match: 4. Full variable domain (outside the CDR3, taken from reference TRBV5-6 and TRBJ1-2): DAGVTQSPTHLIKTRGQQVTLRCSPKSGHDTVSWYQQALGQGPQFIFQYYEEEERQRGNFPDRFSGHQFPNYSSELNVNALLLGDSALYLCASSLGPGGDGYTFGSGTRLTVV.

The rearrangement uses TRBV2 and TRBJ2-1, with D hard to call. Germline V gives CDR1 SNHLY, CDR2 FYNNEI. The CDR3 contains 13 residues. The V end lost 1 base, the J end lost 0 bases, and 1 base lay between the germline ends. The CDR3 protein is CASSEVSYNEQFF. The CDR3 DNA reads TGTGCCAGCAGTGAAGTCTCCTACAATGAGCAGTTCTTC.

The V gene is TRBV7-9, the J gene TRBJ1-4; 7 bases fit TRBD1. V shed 7 bases, J shed 0 bases, and the junction held 5 bases outside the gene matches. Germline assignment: CDR1 SEHNR and CDR2 FQNEAQ (reference sequence). The CDR3 is 15 amino acids. The DNA of the CDR3 is TGTGCCAGCAACAAGGGGACAGCAACTAATGAAAAACTGTTTTTT. This translates into CASNKGTATNEKLFF.

The rearrangement joins TRBV10-1 to TRBJ1-1; perhaps TRBD1 as D (5 bases). Trimming stripped 8 bases from V and 4 bases from J, with 11 bases between. The CDR3 runs to 12 residues. CDR1 and CDR2 from the germline V gene are WNHNN and SYGVQD (reference sequence). The CDR3 protein is CASWQGRTEAFF. DNA for the CDR3: TGCGCCAGCTGGCAGGGCCGCACTGAAGCTTTCTTT.